This TCR beta chain comes out of a study of cytomegalovirus exposure and HLA in healthy donors. On the study more broadly: A prior study identified 110 million or so unique TCR beta sequences from about 180 million T cells.

CDR1 and CDR2 (germline): MNHNS, SASEGT. J lost 10 bases, V lost 7 bases, and 5 bases had no gene match. The CDR3 has 11 residues. Primers included in the PCR were 60 Vbeta and 13 Jbeta primers. Some clones are missing from TCRdb's copy, which holds only in-frame ones; the method was immunoSEQ multiplex PCR. Of about 83,000 clones in the sample, about 69% were seen once. This sequence was found in a man in his sixties in good health and CMV-seronegative. This sequence joins TRBV6-1 and TRBJ1-1, with 8 bases identical to TRBD1. The specimen was PBMCs. The CDR3 region has the DNA TGTGCCAGCAATGGACAGGGTGCAGCTTTCTTT. Residues: CASNGQGAAFF.